Following are 27 T cell receptor beta chains from one sample sequenced in a study of shared clonotypes between healthy human individuals. Repertoires were generated with immunoSEQ multiplex PCR, while TCRdb's copy carries only in-frame clones and drops some. The sample holds about 560,000 clones; 70% to 80% are singletons and the top ten take about 12%. Sequencing was carried out using PBMCs. These receptors originate from a woman aged 40 to 49 in good health. Some clones in this sample may be carry-over from other donors' samples.

The genes are TRBV29-1 and TRBJ2-7; 9 positions agree with TRBD1. Losses at the gene ends were 6 bases for V and 2 bases for J; bases not matched to a gene: 8. The CDR3 loop spans 14 amino acids. Germline lookup yields CDR1 SQVTM and CDR2 ANQGSEA. The CDR3 region is CSVADRGFTYEQYF. CDR3 nucleotide sequence: TGCAGCGTCGCCGACAGGGGGTTCACCTACGAGCAGTACTTC.

A remark on this clone: Other DNA sequences of this sample code for an identical CDR3. The V call is TRBV6-1, the J call TRBJ2-7; D remains ambiguous. Trimming removed 2 bases at V and 0 bases at J, with 2 bases between. The CDR3 is 12 amino acids. Germline V gene data show CDR1 as MNHNS and CDR2 as SASEGT. CDR3 nucleotide sequence: TGTGCCAGCAGTGAATCCTCCTACGAGCAGTACTTC. Translation gives CASSESSYEQYF.

This clone was detected a few times. The chain links TRBV29-1 to TRBJ2-2, with 10 bases fitting TRBD2. CDR1 is SQVTM, CDR2 ANQGSEA, per germline. J was trimmed by 5 bases and V by 5 bases; bases with no gene match: 5. This CDR3 is built from 14 residues. The CDR3 here is CSVSSGRGTGELFF. The DNA of the CDR3 is TGCAGCGTTAGCAGCGGGAGGGGTACCGGGGAGCTGTTTTTT.

The gene calls are TRBV5-5 and TRBJ1-1, with TRBD1 identical over 8 bases. CDR1 is SGHKS and CDR2 is YYEKEE in the germline V gene (reference sequence). V lost 5 bases and J lost 5; bases outside the gene matches: 14. The CDR3 has 16 amino acids. The CDR3 DNA reads as TGTGCCAGCAGACTGACAGGGGACGCGGCGAGGACTGAAGCTTTCTTT. Protein: CASRLTGDAARTEAFF.

The chain carries TRBV25-1 and TRBJ2-5; the match to TRBD1 covers 9 bases. The CDR3 runs to 15 residues. The V and J ends lost 4 bases and 2 bases, in that order; junction bases with no gene match: 5. Germline V gene lookup returns CDR1 MGHDK and CDR2 SYGVNS. This chain's CDR3 is CASSAGQGPQETQYF. The CDR3 DNA is TGTGCCAGCAGTGCCGGACAGGGGCCGCAAGAGACCCAGTACTTC.

The chain is built from TRBV28 and TRBJ1-6; perhaps TRBD1 as D (6 bases). This CDR3 is 14 amino acids long. Trimming left V 6 bases short and J 9 bases short, with 15 bases between. From germline, CDR1 is MDHEN and CDR2 SYDVKM. This chain's CDR3 is CASSFRDKSSPLHF. The CDR3 DNA sequence: TGTGCCAGCAGCTTCCGGGACAAGTCTTCACCCCTCCACTTT.

The rearrangement links TRBV2 to TRBJ1-4; 9 bases line up with TRBD1. This CDR3 contains 17 residues. CDR1 is SNHLY and CDR2 is FYNNEI in the germline V gene. V was pared by 7 bases and J by 0 bases, with 9 bases of the junction left unmatched. CDR3 sequence: CASTVWTGDATNEKLFF. For the CDR3, the DNA is TGTGCCAGCACGGTCTGGACAGGGGACGCAACTAATGAAAAACTGTTTTTT.

This clone has at least ten counts. The chain has TRBV5-1 and TRBJ2-7; the D is unclear. This CDR3 is built from 15 residues. V shed 5 bases and J shed 0 bases, with 15 bases lying between them. CDR1 and CDR2 from the germline V gene are SGHRS and YFSETQ. The CDR3 reads CASRVATSYSYEQYF. In nucleotides, the CDR3 is TGCGCCAGCAGGGTGGCAACCAGTTACTCCTACGAGCAGTACTTC.

This rearrangement joins TRBV30 to TRBJ1-4, with 7 bases matching TRBD1. V dropped 2 bases and J dropped 8; count of bases not matched to a gene: 14. Germline-derived CDR1 and CDR2 are GTSNPN and SVGIG (reference sequence). The CDR3 length is 16 residues. In DNA, the CDR3 is TGTGCCTGGAGTAATAACAGGGGACTGAAAGGAGAAAAACTGTTTTTT. Protein product: CAWSNNRGLKGEKLFF.

This clone was observed at least ten times. The chain combines TRBV28 with TRBJ1-5, with 12 bases identical to TRBD1. V lost 4 bases to trimming and J lost 7 bases; unmatched junction nucleotides: 5. The CDR3 has 15 amino acids. The germline gives CDR1 MDHEN, CDR2 SYDVKM. The CDR3 coding sequence is TGTGCCAGCAGTTCGGGACAGGGGGCGCGCCAGCCCCAGCATTTT. Amino acids: CASSSGQGARQPQHF.

The V and J genes are TRBV6-6 and TRBJ2-1; 7 bases are a match to TRBD2. The CDR3 consists of 16 residues. Trimming took 2 bases from V and 0 from J; bases not matched to a gene: 4. Germline V CDR1 and CDR2: MNHNY, SVGAGI (reference sequence). The CDR3 coding sequence is TGTGCCAGCAGTTACGTGGGAGGGAGCTCCTACAATGAGCAGTTCTTC. Its translation: CASSYVGGSSYNEQFF.

The chain links TRBV6-6 to TRBJ2-7, with no clear D. With 10 bases removed from V and 2 bases from J, the gap between germline ends came to 21 bases. CDR1 and CDR2 (germline): MNHNY, SVGAGI (reference sequence). The CDR3 has 15 amino acids. CDR3 bases: TGTGCCACCACCCGATCTTACAGCGAAGCCTACGAGCAGTACTTC. It codes for CATTRSYSEAYEQYF.

The V gene is TRBV29-1, the J gene TRBJ2-5; no firm D call. In germline, CDR1 is SQVTM, CDR2 ANQGSEA. Trimming left V 3 bases short and J 3 bases short, with 14 bases between. This CDR3 has 14 amino acids. The CDR3 here is CSVEKGGGEETQYF. The CDR3 region has the DNA TGCAGCGTTGAGAAAGGTGGCGGAGAAGAGACCCAGTACTTC.

The chain employs TRBV30 and TRBJ1-2; no reliable D call. With 4 bases removed from V and 6 bases from J, the gap between germline ends came to 12 bases. CDR1 GTSNPN and CDR2 SVGIG come from the germline V gene (reference sequence). This CDR3 is 12 amino acids long. This CDR3 reads CAWTRRRNGYTF. In DNA form, the CDR3 reads TGTGCCTGGACCCGGAGGCGTAATGGCTACACCTTC.

The chain uses TRBV5-1 and TRBJ2-5; a weak D match, TRBD1 (6 bases). Germline loops: CDR1 SGHRS, CDR2 YFSETQ. There are 15 residues in the CDR3. V lost 4 bases and J lost 2, with 15 bases in between. The DNA for the CDR3 is TGCGCCAGCAGCCCAGACGGACAGCCACAAGAGACCCAGTACTTC. It codes for CASSPDGQPQETQYF.

The V and J genes are TRBV6-6 and TRBJ1-2; D is perhaps TRBD1 (6 bases). The CDR3 runs to 13 residues. V shed 6 bases and J shed 2 bases, with 10 bases lying between them. Germline V gene lookup returns CDR1 MNHNY and CDR2 SVGAGI (reference sequence). CDR3 nucleotide sequence: TGTGCCAGCAGGATGGACAGCAACTATGGCTACACCTTC. The encoded protein is CASRMDSNYGYTF.

The V call is TRBV30, the J call TRBJ1-2; 7 bases fit TRBD1. Germline assignment: CDR1 GTSNPN and CDR2 SVGIG (reference sequence). With V trimmed by 5 bases and J by 5 bases, 11 bases remained unmatched. CDR3 length equals 14 residues. The CDR3, as DNA: TGTGCCTGGGCGCCGGGACAGTTACGATATGGCTACACCTTC. This gives the protein CAWAPGQLRYGYTF.

CDR3 coding DNA: TGTGCCATCAGTCCCGGGACAGCAAAGGGAAATGAGCAGTTCTTC. Encoded protein: CAISPGTAKGNEQFF. The chain is built from TRBV10-3 and TRBJ2-1; 7 bases are shared with TRBD1. Per the germline V gene, CDR1 is ENHRY and CDR2 is SYGVKD. The CDR3 is 15 residues long. V trimming: 5 bases; J trimming: 7 bases; junction bases outside the gene matches: 11.

This clone was recorded only once. The chain carries TRBV9 and TRBJ1-1, with 7 positions matching TRBD1. The CDR3 contains 14 residues. The trim removed 3 bases at V and 4 bases at J, leaving 6 bases unmatched. The germline gives CDR1 SGDLS, CDR2 YYNGEE. The CDR3 spells CASSAQGGGTEAFF. The CDR3 region has the DNA TGTGCCAGCAGCGCCCAGGGGGGTGGCACTGAAGCTTTCTTT.

V usage is TRBV5-1 and J usage is TRBJ2-5; a weak D match, TRBD1 (6 bases). Germline lookup yields CDR1 SGHRS and CDR2 YFSETQ. Between the trimmed V and J ends, which lost 0 bases and 2 bases, there was a span of 11 bases. The CDR3 runs to 15 residues. CDR3: CASSLAGVPQETQYF. The CDR3 DNA reads as TGCGCCAGCAGCTTGGCAGGGGTCCCTCAAGAGACCCAGTACTTC.

The J gene is TRBJ2-3, the V gene TRBV29-1; 8 bases match TRBD1. Germline V CDR1 and CDR2: SQVTM, ANQGSEA. CDR3 size: 13 residues. The V and J ends lost 4 bases and 0 bases, in that order; junction bases with no gene match: 0. The CDR3 coding sequence is TGCAGCGTTGGGGACAGGAGCACAGATACGCAGTATTTT. Protein: CSVGDRSTDTQYF.

The chain is built from TRBV28 and TRBJ1-1; TRBD1 might be the D (6 bases). The CDR3 runs 14 residues. V shed 3 bases and J shed 1 base, with 9 bases lying between them. Germline V gene lookup returns CDR1 MDHEN and CDR2 SYDVKM. The CDR3 DNA reads TGTGCCAGCAGTTTTGGGGGCACGAACACTGAAGCTTTCTTT. Translated: CASSFGGTNTEAFF.

The rearrangement uses TRBV15 and TRBJ2-7; D perhaps matches TRBD1 (6 bases). V was pared by 2 bases and J by 4 bases, with 9 bases between. The CDR3 spans 13 residues. Looked up from germline, CDR1 is LNHNV and CDR2 is YYDKDF (reference sequence). CDR3 region: CATSRPGEYEQYF. CDR3 DNA sequence: TGTGCCACCAGCAGACCAGGGGAGTACGAGCAGTACTTC.

The gene calls are TRBV7-3 and TRBJ2-2, with D hard to call. Deletions cut 0 bases from V and 2 bases from J, with 7 bases between. The germline V gene encodes CDR1 SGHTA and CDR2 FQGTGA. The CDR3 contains 15 residues. The CDR3 spells CASSLTSTNTGELFF. CDR3 sequence (DNA): TGTGCCAGCAGCTTAACTAGTACAAACACCGGGGAGCTGTTTTTT.

This clone was recorded a few times. The J gene is TRBJ2-1, the V gene TRBV28; D unresolved. This CDR3 spans 14 amino acids. Germline V CDR1 and CDR2: MDHEN, SYDVKM. Trimming pared 11 bases from V and 7 bases from J, leaving 21 bases between. This chain's CDR3 is CASDGGTGVNEQFF. CDR3 in DNA: TGTGCCTCGGACGGTGGAACCGGAGTTAATGAGCAGTTCTTC.

This clone turned up a few times. This chain links TRBV6-5 with TRBJ1-4, with D unclear. The germline gives CDR1 MNHEY, CDR2 SVGAGI. Trimming left V 5 bases short and J 2 bases short, with 9 bases between. CDR3 length equals 14 residues. The CDR3 bases are TGTGCCAGCAGTCTCGGTTGGACTAATGAAAAACTGTTTTTT. It is translated as CASSLGWTNEKLFF.

A word on this clone: One end of the junction is discordant with germline, which a read error may explain. The chain employs TRBV7-7 and TRBJ2-5; 11 nucleotides align to TRBD1. This CDR3 is 15 amino acids long. Germline V lookup: CDR1 SSHAT, CDR2 FNYEAQ (reference sequence). The DNA for the CDR3 is TGTGCTAGCAGCTTAGGGACAGGGGGACTGGAGACCCAGTACTTC. The encoded protein is CASSLGTGGLETQYF.